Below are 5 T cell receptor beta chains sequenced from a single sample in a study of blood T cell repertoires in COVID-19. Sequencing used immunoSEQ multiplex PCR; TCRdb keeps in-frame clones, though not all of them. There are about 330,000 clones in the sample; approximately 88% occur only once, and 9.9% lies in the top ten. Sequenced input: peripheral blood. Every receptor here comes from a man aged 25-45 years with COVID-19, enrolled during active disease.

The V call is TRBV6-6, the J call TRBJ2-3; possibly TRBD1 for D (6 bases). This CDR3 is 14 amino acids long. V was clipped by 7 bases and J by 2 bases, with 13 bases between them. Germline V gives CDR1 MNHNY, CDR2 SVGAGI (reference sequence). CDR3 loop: CASTQGPLTDTQYF. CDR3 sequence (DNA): TGTGCCAGCACACAGGGTCCTCTCACAGATACGCAGTATTTT.

The CDR3 is CASSPRAGQAGELFF. For the CDR3, the DNA is TGTGCCAGCTCACCTAGAGCGGGACAGGCCGGGGAGCTGTTTTTT. The rearrangement uses TRBV18 and TRBJ2-2, with D tentatively TRBD1 (8 bases). V was trimmed by 3 bases and J by 6 bases, leaving 14 bases between them. The CDR3 has 15 residues. In germline, CDR1 is KGHSH, CDR2 LQKENI.

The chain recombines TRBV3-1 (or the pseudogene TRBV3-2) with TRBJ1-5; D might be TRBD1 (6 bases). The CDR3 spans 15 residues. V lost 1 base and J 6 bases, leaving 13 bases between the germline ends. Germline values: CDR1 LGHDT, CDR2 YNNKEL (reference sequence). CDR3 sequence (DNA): TGTGCCAGCAGCCAAGTCACAGGGCTCGGTCAGCCCCAGCATTTT. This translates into CASSQVTGLGQPQHF.

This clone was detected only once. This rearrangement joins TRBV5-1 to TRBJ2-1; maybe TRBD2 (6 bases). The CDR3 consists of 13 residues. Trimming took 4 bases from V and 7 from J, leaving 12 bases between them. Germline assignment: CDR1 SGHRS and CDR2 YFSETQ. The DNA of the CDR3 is TGCGCCAGCAGCCTCCAGGCGGGGAATGAGCAGTTCTTC. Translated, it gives CASSLQAGNEQFF.

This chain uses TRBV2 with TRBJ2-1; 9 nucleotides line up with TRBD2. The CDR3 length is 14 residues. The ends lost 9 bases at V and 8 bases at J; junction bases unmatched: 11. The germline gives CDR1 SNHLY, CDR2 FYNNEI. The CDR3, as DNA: TGTGCCAGTGCGATGGCGGGGGGGCCCGATGAGCAGTTCTTC. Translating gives CASAMAGGPDEQFF.